These 2 T cell receptor beta chains came from one sample sequenced in a study of cytomegalovirus exposure and HLA in healthy donors. A multiplex PCR was run with 60 Vbeta primers and 13 Jbeta primers. The protocol was immunoSEQ multiplex PCR, while the TCRdb copy is restricted to in-frame clones and leaves out a portion. Of 200,000 to 250,000 clones in the sample, 70% to 80% were seen once. Material for sequencing was PBMCs. The receptors originated from a woman between 25 and 40 years old in good health and CMV-seronegative.

The chain links TRBV4-2 to TRBJ1-1, with D perhaps TRBD1 (6 bases). Looked up from germline, CDR1 is LGHNA and CDR2 is YNFKEQ. The V end was cut by 4 bases, the J end by 4 bases, with 13 bases between. The CDR3 covers 14 residues. CDR3 in amino acids: CASSLPGEATEAFF. The CDR3 bases are TGTGCCAGCAGCCTCCCAGGGGAAGCCACTGAAGCTTTCTTT.

This clone was recorded a few times. V gene TRBV30 combines with J gene TRBJ1-1; TRBD1 matches at 9 bases. This CDR3 has 11 residues. CDR1 and CDR2 from the germline V gene are GTSNPN and SVGIG (reference sequence). With 6 bases clipped from V and 7 bases from J, the junction kept 3 bases outside the gene matches. The DNA of the CDR3 is TGTGCCTGCAGACAGGGGGTTGAAGCTTTCTTT. It encodes CACRQGVEAFF. Together with reference TRBV30 and TRBJ1-1, the CDR3 gives the full variable domain: SQTIHQWPATLVQPVGSPLSLECTVEGTSNPNLYWYRQAAGRGLQLLFYSVGIGQISSEVPQNLSASRPQDRQFILSSKKLLLSDSGFYLCACRQGVEAFFGQGTRLTVV.